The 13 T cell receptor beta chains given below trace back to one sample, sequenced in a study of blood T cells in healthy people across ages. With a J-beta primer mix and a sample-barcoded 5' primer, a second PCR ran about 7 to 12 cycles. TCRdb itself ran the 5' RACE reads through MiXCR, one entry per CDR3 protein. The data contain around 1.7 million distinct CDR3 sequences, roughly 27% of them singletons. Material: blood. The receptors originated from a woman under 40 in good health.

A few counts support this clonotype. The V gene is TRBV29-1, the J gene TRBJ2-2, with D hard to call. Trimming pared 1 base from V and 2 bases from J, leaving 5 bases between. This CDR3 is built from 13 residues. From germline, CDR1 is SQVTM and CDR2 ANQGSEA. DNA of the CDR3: TGCAGCGTTGAAGGGGGTAACACCGGGGAGCTGTTTTTT. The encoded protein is CSVEGGNTGELFF.

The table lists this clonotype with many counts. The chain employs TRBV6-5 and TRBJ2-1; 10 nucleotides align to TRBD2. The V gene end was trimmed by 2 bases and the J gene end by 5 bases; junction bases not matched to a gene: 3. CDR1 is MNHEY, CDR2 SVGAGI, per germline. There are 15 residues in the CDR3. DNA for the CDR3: TGTGCCAGCAGTTACCGAGCGGGAGGGGACAATGAGCAGTTCTTC. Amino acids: CASSYRAGGDNEQFF.

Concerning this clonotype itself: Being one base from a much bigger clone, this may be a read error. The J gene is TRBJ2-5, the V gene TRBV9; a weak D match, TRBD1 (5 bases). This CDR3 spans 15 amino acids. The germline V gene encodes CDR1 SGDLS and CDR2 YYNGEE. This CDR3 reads CAGSVDSTWGETQYF. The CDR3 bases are TGTGCCGGCAGCGTAGACAGTACATGGGGAGAGACCCAGTACTTC.

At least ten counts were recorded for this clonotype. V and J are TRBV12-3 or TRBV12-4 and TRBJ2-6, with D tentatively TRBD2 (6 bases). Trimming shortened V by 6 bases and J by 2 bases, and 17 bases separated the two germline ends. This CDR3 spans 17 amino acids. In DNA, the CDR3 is TGTGCCAGCAGCCCTGGGACTTGGTTTACTGGGGCCAACGTCCTGACTTTC. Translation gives CASSPGTWFTGANVLTF.

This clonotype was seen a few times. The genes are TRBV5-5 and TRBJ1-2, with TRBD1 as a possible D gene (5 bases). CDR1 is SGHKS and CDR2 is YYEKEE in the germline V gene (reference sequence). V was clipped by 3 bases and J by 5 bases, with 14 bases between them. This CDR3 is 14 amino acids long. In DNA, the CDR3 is TGTGCCAGCAGCTACGGGGACGGAAAGTATGGCTACACCTTC. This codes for CASSYGDGKYGYTF.

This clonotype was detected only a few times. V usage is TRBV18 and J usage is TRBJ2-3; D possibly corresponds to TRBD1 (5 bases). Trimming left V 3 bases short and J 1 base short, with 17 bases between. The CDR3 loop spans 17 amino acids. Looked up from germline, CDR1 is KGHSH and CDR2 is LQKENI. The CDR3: CASSPKGQGGGTDTQYF. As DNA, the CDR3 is TGTGCCAGCTCACCCAAGGGGCAGGGTGGAGGCACAGATACGCAGTATTTT.

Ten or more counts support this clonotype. The CDR3 region is CASSLAARDKTQYF. The CDR3 bases are TGTGCCAGCAGCTTAGCCGCCAGGGATAAGACCCAGTACTTC. V is TRBV7-2 and J is TRBJ2-5, with D perhaps TRBD1 (5 bases). Germline V gene lookup returns CDR1 SGHTA and CDR2 FQGNSA. The CDR3 has 14 amino acids. V was pared by 0 bases and J by 6 bases, with 11 bases between. Using reference TRBV7-2 and TRBJ2-5 for the parts outside the CDR3, the full variable domain is GAGVSQSPSNKVTEKGKDVELRCDPISGHTALYWYRQSLGQGLEFLIYFQGNSAPDKSGLPSDRFSAERTGGSVSTLTIQRTQQEDSAVYLCASSLAARDKTQYFGPGTRLLVL.

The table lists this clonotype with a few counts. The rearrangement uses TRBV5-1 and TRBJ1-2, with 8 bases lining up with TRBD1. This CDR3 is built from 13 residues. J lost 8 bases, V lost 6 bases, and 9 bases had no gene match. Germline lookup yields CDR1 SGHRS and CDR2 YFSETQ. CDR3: CASTRQGSEGYTF. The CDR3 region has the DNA TGCGCCAGCACGCGACAGGGGTCAGAGGGCTACACCTTC.

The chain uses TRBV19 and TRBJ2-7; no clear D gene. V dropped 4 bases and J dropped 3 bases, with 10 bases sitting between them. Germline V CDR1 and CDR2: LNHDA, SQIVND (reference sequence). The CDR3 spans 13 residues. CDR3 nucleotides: TGTGCCAGTAGTAGGAGCGCCGACTACGAGCAGTACTTC. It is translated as CASSRSADYEQYF.

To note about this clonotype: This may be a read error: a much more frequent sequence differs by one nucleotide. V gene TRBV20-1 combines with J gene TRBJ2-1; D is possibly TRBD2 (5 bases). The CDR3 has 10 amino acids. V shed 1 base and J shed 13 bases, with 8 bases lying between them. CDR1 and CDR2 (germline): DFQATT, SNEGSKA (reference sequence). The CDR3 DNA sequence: TGCAGTGCTAGAGGGGAGACCCAGTTCTTC. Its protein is CSARGETQFF.

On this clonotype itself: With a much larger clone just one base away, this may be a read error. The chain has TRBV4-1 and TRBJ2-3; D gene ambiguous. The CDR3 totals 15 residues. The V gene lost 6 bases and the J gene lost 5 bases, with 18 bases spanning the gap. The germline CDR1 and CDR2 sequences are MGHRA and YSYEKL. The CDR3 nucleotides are TGCGCCAGCAGTTTGTCAGAGGTCCACAGAGATACGCAGTATTTT. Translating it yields CASSLSEVHRDTQYF.

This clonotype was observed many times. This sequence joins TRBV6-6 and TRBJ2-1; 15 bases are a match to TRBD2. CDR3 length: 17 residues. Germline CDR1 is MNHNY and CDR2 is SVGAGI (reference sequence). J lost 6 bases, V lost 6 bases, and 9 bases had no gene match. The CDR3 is CASSRRTSGGAFNEQFF. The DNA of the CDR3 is TGTGCCAGCAGCCGCCGGACTAGCGGGGGGGCGTTCAATGAGCAGTTCTTC.

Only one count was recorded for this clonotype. CDR3 DNA: TGCAGTGCTCACCGAGGGGGGGGCCAAGATACGCAGTATTTT. Translated: CSAHRGGGQDTQYF. The V gene is TRBV20-1, the J gene TRBJ2-3; D might be TRBD2 (7 bases). Germline V CDR1 and CDR2: DFQATT, SNEGSKA (reference sequence). The CDR3 is made up of 14 amino acids. V was cut by 5 bases and J by 5 bases, with 17 bases left in between.